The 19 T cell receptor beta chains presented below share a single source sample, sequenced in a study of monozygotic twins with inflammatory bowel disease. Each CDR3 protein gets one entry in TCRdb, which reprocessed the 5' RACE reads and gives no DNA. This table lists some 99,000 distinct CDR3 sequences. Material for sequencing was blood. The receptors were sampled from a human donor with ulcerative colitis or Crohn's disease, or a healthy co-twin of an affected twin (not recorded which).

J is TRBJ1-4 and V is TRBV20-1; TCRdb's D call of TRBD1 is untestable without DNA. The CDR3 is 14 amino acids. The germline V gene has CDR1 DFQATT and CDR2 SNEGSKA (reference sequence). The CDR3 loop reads CSARRGASNEKLFF.

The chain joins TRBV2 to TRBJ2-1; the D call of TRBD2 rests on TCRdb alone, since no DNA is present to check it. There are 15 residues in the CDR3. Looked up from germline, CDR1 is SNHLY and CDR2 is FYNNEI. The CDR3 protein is CASSRREGSYNEQFF.

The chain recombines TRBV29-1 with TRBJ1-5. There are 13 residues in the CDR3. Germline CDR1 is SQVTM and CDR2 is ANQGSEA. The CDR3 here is CSAGTDGDQPQHF.

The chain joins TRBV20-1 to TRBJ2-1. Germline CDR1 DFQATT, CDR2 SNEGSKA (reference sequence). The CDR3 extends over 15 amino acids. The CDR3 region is CSARDLSSSYNEQFF.

The CDR3 reads CASSVDLAGPRDEQFF. This rearrangement joins TRBV9 to TRBJ2-1; the D call of TRBD2 rests on TCRdb alone, since no DNA is present to check it. The germline CDR1 and CDR2 sequences are SGDLS and YYNGEE. The CDR3 sequence is 16 residues long. Full variable domain (outside the CDR3, taken from reference TRBV9 and TRBJ2-1): DSGVTQTPKHLITATGQRVTLRCSPRSGDLSVYWYQQSLDQGLQFLIQYYNGEERAKGNILERFSAQQFPDLHSELNLSSLELGDSALYFCASSVDLAGPRDEQFFGPGTRLTVL.

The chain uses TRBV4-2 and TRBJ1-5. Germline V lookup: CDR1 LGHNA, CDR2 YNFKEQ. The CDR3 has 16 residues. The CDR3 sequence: CASSQEVENSNQPQHF.

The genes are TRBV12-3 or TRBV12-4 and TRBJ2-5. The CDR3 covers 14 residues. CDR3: CASSGAGVVKTQYF.

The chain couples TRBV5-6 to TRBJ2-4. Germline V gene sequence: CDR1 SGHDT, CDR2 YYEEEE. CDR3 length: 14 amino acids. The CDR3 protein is CASSLGLSKNIQYF.

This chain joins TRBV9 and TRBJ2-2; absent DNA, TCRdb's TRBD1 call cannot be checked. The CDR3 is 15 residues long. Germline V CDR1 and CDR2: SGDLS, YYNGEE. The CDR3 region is CASSPDRANTGELFF.

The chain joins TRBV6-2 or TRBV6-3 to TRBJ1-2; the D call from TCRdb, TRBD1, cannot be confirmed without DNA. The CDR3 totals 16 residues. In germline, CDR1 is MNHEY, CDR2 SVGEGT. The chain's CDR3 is CASSSVVPGGVDGYTF.

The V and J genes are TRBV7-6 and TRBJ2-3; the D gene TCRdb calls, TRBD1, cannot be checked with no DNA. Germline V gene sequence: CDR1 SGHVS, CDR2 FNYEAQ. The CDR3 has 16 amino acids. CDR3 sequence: CASSLAPGLGADTQYF. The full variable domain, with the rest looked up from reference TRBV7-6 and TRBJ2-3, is GAGVSQSPRYKVTKRGQDVALRCDPISGHVSLYWYRQALGQGPEFLTYFNYEAQQDKSGLPNDRFSAERPEGSISTLTIQRTEQRDSAMYRCASSLAPGLGADTQYFGPGTRLTVL.

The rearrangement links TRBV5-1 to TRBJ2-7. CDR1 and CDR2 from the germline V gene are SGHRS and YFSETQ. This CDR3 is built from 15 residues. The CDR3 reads CASSLGVSTSYEQYF.

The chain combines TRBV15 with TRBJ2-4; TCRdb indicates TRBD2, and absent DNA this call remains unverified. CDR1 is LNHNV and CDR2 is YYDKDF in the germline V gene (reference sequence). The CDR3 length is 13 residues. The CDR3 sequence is CATSRGLAAIQYF.

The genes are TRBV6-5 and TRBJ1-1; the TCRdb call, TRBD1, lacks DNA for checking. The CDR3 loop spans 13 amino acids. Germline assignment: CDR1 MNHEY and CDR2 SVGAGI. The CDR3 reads CASSYYGTDEAFF.

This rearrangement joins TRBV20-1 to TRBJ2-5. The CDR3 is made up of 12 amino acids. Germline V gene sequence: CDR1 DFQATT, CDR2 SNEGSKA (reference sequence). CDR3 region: CSAGDHLGSQYF.

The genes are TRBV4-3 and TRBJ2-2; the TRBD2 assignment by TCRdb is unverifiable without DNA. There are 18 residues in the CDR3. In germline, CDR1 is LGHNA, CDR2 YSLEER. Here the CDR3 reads CASSQDRATRTNTGELFF.

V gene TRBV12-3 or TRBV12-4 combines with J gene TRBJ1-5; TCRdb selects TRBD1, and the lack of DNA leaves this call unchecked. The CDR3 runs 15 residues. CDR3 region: CASSTTGQGNQPQHF.

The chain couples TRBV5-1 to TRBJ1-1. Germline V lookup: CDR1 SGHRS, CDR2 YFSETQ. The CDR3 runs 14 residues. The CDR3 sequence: CASSLDSLRTEAFF.

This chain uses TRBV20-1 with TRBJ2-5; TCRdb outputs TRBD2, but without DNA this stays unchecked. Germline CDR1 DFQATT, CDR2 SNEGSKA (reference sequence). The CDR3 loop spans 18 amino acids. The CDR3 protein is CSARDPRRGQTDQETQYF.